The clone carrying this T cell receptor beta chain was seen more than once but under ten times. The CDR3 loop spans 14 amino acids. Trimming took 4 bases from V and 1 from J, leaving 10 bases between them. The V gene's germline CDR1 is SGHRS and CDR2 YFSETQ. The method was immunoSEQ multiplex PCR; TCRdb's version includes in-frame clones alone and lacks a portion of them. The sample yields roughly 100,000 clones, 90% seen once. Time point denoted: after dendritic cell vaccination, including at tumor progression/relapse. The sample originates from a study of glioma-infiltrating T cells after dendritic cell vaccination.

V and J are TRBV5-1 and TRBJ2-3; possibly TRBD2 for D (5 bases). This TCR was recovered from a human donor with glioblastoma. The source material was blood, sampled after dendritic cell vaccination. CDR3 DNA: TGCGCCAGCAGCGCGGAGGAGGGCACAGATACGCAGTATTTT. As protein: CASSAEEGTDTQYF.